The 24 T cell receptor beta chains reported below all come from one sample, sequenced in a study of beta chain features in type 1 diabetes. Sequenced material consisted of expressed TCRB transcripts (all of the isolated RNA was reverse transcribed). Clones were read by immunoSEQ multiplex PCR, and TCRdb kept only the in-frame ones, dropping some. Found here are 300,000 to 400,000 clones, 8% of them singletons; the top ten hold 0.44%. Sequencing input: central memory CD4+ T cells from blood. These receptor sequences come from a woman between 18 and 30 years old in good health.

This clone came up many times. The V and J genes are TRBV10-3 and TRBJ2-1; 7 bases align to TRBD1. V gave up 6 bases and J gave up 5 bases; unmatched junction bases: 10. The CDR3 covers 15 residues. CDR1 ENHRY and CDR2 SYGVKD come from the germline V gene. This chain's CDR3 is CAISRGQARDNEQFF. The DNA for the CDR3 is TGTGCCATCAGCCGAGGACAGGCTAGAGACAATGAGCAGTTCTTC.

A few counts support this clone. The chain recombines TRBV5-1 with TRBJ1-1; D gene uncertain. The germline V gene has CDR1 SGHRS and CDR2 YFSETQ. This CDR3 has 14 residues. V gave up 4 bases and J gave up 1 base, with 11 bases separating them. CDR3: CASSAISSNTEAFF. CDR3 nucleotides: TGCGCCAGCAGCGCGATTTCCTCGAACACTGAAGCTTTCTTT. Looking up the rest from reference TRBV5-1 and TRBJ1-1 gives the full variable domain: KAGVTQTPRYLIKTRGQQVTLSCSPISGHRSVSWYQQTPGQGLQFLFEYFSETQRNKGNFPGRFSGRQFSNSRSEMNVSTLELGDSALYLCASSAISSNTEAFFGQGTRLTVV.

This clone was seen more than once but under ten times. CDR3 sequence reads: CASSGTHFQSEAFF. As DNA, the CDR3 is TGTGCCAGCTCAGGTACGCACTTCCAGAGTGAAGCTTTCTTT. The chain links TRBV18 to TRBJ1-1; no definite D call. CDR1 and CDR2 (germline): KGHSH, LQKENI. Trimming took off 5 bases at V and 7 bases at J, with 17 bases between the two ends. This CDR3 is built from 14 residues.

The CDR3 coding sequence is TGCGCCAGCAGCTTATCAGCGGCCTCCTACGAGCAGTACTTC. Protein sequence: CASSLSAASYEQYF. The chain carries TRBV5-1 and TRBJ2-7; a possible D gene is TRBD2 (5 bases). The CDR3 runs to 14 residues. CDR1 is SGHRS, CDR2 YFSETQ, per germline. Trimming removed 2 bases from V and 0 bases from J, with 9 bases in between.

The genes are TRBV7-2 and TRBJ1-5, with D possibly TRBD1 on 5 matching bases. There are 16 residues in the CDR3. V shed 1 base and J shed 5 bases, with 15 bases lying between them. CDR1 and CDR2 from the germline V gene are SGHTA and FQGNSA. CDR3 DNA: TGTGCCAGCAGCTTAGGAGGGGACCGGGGTTATCAGCCCCAGCATTTT. Its protein is CASSLGGDRGYQPQHF.

Here the CDR3 DNA reads TGCAGTGATAGGGGGCCCCCGCAGTTCTTC. Protein: CSDRGPPQFF. The V and J genes are TRBV20-1 and TRBJ2-1, with 7 bases aligning to TRBD1. Germline V gives CDR1 DFQATT, CDR2 SNEGSKA (reference sequence). CDR3 length: 10 amino acids. V lost 7 bases, J lost 12 bases, and 6 bases stayed unmatched.

In its sample, this clone was seen many times. The V call is TRBV28, the J call TRBJ2-1; 12 bases match TRBD2. The CDR3 extends over 13 amino acids. J was trimmed by 13 bases and V by 5 bases; bases with no gene match: 6. Germline V CDR1 and CDR2: MDHEN, SYDVKM. CDR3 sequence (DNA): TGTGCCAGCAGTGGACTAGCGGGATATATACAGTTCTTC. This gives the protein CASSGLAGYIQFF.

This clone was recorded a few times. The V call is TRBV28, the J call TRBJ1-2; D is possibly TRBD1 (6 bases). The CDR3 runs 14 residues. Germline CDR1 is MDHEN and CDR2 is SYDVKM. V was pared by 5 bases and J by 2 bases, with 12 bases between. The CDR3: CASSPPGTNYGYTF. The CDR3, as DNA: TGTGCCAGCAGTCCGCCCGGGACAAACTATGGCTACACCTTC.

Points on this clone: A much bigger clone sits one base away, suggesting this may be a read error. The sample contains more than one DNA sequence encoding this CDR3. This chain links TRBV4-2 with TRBJ2-1; 7 bases fit TRBD1. J lost 0 bases, V lost 4 bases, and 0 bases had no gene match. The CDR3 is 14 amino acids. CDR1 LGHNA and CDR2 YNFKEQ come from the germline V gene. The CDR3 sequence is CASSRDSSYNEQFF. In DNA, the CDR3 is TGTGCCAGCAGCCGGGACAGCTCCTACAATGAGCAGTTCTTC.

The table lists this clone with a few counts. The chain employs TRBV7-9 and TRBJ1-5, with TRBD1 as a possible D gene (6 bases). CDR1 SEHNR and CDR2 FQNEAQ come from the germline V gene (reference sequence). The length of the CDR3 is 14 residues. V lost 1 base and J lost 3, with 7 bases in between. CDR3 residues: CASSLGTDNQPQHF. CDR3 coding DNA: TGTGCCAGCAGCTTAGGGACAGACAATCAGCCCCAGCATTTT.

This clone came up once. The V call is TRBV4-3, the J call TRBJ2-3, with no clear D. The CDR3 is 17 residues long. Between the trimmed V and J ends, which lost 0 bases and 2 bases, there was a span of 15 bases. The V gene's germline CDR1 is LGHNA and CDR2 YSLEER. CDR3 in DNA: TGCGCCAGCAGCCAAGACGCCTCAGGTTTCAACACAGATACGCAGTATTTT. Translating gives CASSQDASGFNTDTQYF.

This clone was counted ten times or more. J is TRBJ2-7 and V is TRBV14; D is undetermined. Deletions cut 2 bases from V and 3 bases from J, with 5 bases between. The CDR3 totals 12 residues. Germline assignment: CDR1 SGHDN and CDR2 FVKESK. DNA for the CDR3: TGTGCCAGCAGCCAACATAACTACGAGCAGTACTTC. Translated, it gives CASSQHNYEQYF.

This clone was seen a handful of times. This chain uses TRBV11-2 with TRBJ2-1; 12 nucleotides align to TRBD2. V lost 5 bases, J lost 6 bases, and 5 bases stayed unmatched. The CDR3 sequence is 15 residues long. From germline, CDR1 is SGHAT and CDR2 FQNNGV. CDR3 residues: CASSPLAGGINEQFF. The CDR3 DNA is TGTGCCAGCAGCCCTCTAGCGGGAGGGATCAATGAGCAGTTCTTC.

The genes are TRBV15 and TRBJ2-2; 8 nucleotides line up with TRBD1. Germline V gene sequence: CDR1 LNHNV, CDR2 YYDKDF (reference sequence). Trimming removed 4 bases from V and 7 bases from J; junction bases left unmatched: 11. The CDR3 runs to 16 residues. The CDR3 reads CATSTGDRQFNGELFF. CDR3 nucleotides: TGTGCCACCAGCACGGGGGACAGGCAGTTTAACGGGGAGCTGTTTTTT.

This clone was counted a few times. The V gene is TRBV25-1, the J gene TRBJ2-7; 11 bases line up with TRBD2. Germline loops: CDR1 MGHDK, CDR2 SYGVNS. CDR3 size: 15 residues. V lost 3 bases, J lost 4 bases, and 5 bases stayed unmatched. The CDR3 sequence is CASSDPASGRYEQYF. As DNA, the CDR3 is TGTGCCAGCAGTGACCCGGCTAGCGGGAGGTACGAGCAGTACTTC.

This clone was counted a few times. The chain employs TRBV18 and TRBJ2-1; 8 bases are a match to TRBD2. Losses at the gene ends were 3 bases for V and 6 bases for J; bases not matched to a gene: 7. Germline V lookup: CDR1 KGHSH, CDR2 LQKENI. CDR3 size: 15 residues. DNA for the CDR3: TGTGCCAGCTCACCCGGGACTAGGGTTGTCAATGAGCAGTTCTTC. Translating it yields CASSPGTRVVNEQFF.

This chain joins TRBV19 and TRBJ2-7, with a weak D call TRBD2 (6 bases). This CDR3 has 15 amino acids. Germline loops: CDR1 LNHDA, CDR2 SQIVND (reference sequence). V lost 2 bases to trimming and J lost 3 bases, with 14 bases between them. In DNA, the CDR3 is TGTGCCAGTAGTATAAGTAGCGGAGAAGTCTACGAGCAGTACTTC. It encodes CASSISSGEVYEQYF.

This clone was observed a handful of times. The CDR3 here is CASNPRTDSYEQYF. The CDR3 bases are TGTGCCAGCAATCCCAGGACAGACTCCTACGAGCAGTACTTC. The chain couples TRBV6-1 to TRBJ2-7; D is possibly TRBD1 (6 bases). The CDR3 is 14 residues long. V was cut by 7 bases and J by 0 bases, with 13 bases left in between. The germline CDR1 and CDR2 sequences are MNHNS and SASEGT.

The table lists this clone with a few counts. The chain couples TRBV18 to TRBJ1-5, with TRBD1 identical over 7 bases. The CDR3 length is 15 residues. CDR1 KGHSH and CDR2 LQKENI come from the germline V gene. Trimming removed 3 bases from V and 4 bases from J; junction bases left unmatched: 6. The CDR3 DNA sequence: TGTGCCAGCTCACCCAGACAGGGACCTAATCAGCCCCAGCATTTT. It encodes CASSPRQGPNQPQHF. The full variable domain, in which reference TRBV18 and TRBJ1-5 provide the parts outside the CDR3, is NAGVMQNPRHLVRRRGQEARLRCSPMKGHSHVYWYRQLPEEGLKFMVYLQKENIIDESGMPKERFSAEFPKEGPSILRIQQVVRGDSAAYFCASSPRQGPNQPQHFGDGTRLSIL.

On this clone itself: At one boundary the junction diverges from the germline segment, which might be a read error. J is TRBJ2-1 and V is TRBV9; 7 nucleotides match TRBD2. Germline V CDR1 and CDR2: SGDLS, YYNGEE. The CDR3 runs to 15 residues. The CDR3: CASNVAGTDYNEQFF. CDR3 nucleotides: TGTGCCAGCAACGTAGCGGGTACGGATTACAATGAGCAGTTCTTC.

The rearrangement uses TRBV6-6 and TRBJ1-5; 9 bases are a match to TRBD1. Trimming cost V 0 bases and J 4 bases; bases outside gene matches: 4. Germline V lookup: CDR1 MNHNY, CDR2 SVGAGI (reference sequence). CDR3 length: 16 residues. CDR3 coding DNA: TGTGCCAGCAGTTACTCCACTGACAGGGGGAATCAGCCCCAGCATTTT. Its translation is CASSYSTDRGNQPQHF.

In its sample, this clone was seen a few times. The chain is built from TRBV6-5 and TRBJ2-1; D remains ambiguous. Germline CDR1 reads MNHEY; CDR2 reads SVGAGI. The CDR3 has 14 amino acids. The germline V and J ends were trimmed by 6 bases and 0 bases, with 9 bases remaining between them. DNA for the CDR3: TGTGCCAGCAGACCAACTAACTCCTACAATGAGCAGTTCTTC. It codes for CASRPTNSYNEQFF.

Worth noting for this clone: The identical CDR3 is also encoded by other nucleotide sequences in the sample. The chain has TRBV27 and TRBJ1-2; D is undetermined. Looked up from germline, CDR1 is MNHEY and CDR2 is SMNVEV (reference sequence). The ends were cut back, 8 bases at V and 0 bases at J, with 13 bases in the middle. This CDR3 has 14 amino acids. The CDR3 DNA sequence: TGTGCCAGCCGTGGAACGGCCGCTAACTATGGCTACACCTTC. Translated: CASRGTAANYGYTF.

This sequence joins TRBV4-2 and TRBJ1-1; the D gene is possibly TRBD1 (5 bases). With 0 bases removed from V and 4 bases from J, the gap between germline ends came to 12 bases. The length of the CDR3 is 15 residues. The germline V gene encodes CDR1 LGHNA and CDR2 YNFKEQ. Here the CDR3 reads CASSQDRRGVTEAFF. Written as DNA, the CDR3 is TGTGCCAGCAGCCAAGATCGGAGGGGTGTCACTGAAGCTTTCTTT.